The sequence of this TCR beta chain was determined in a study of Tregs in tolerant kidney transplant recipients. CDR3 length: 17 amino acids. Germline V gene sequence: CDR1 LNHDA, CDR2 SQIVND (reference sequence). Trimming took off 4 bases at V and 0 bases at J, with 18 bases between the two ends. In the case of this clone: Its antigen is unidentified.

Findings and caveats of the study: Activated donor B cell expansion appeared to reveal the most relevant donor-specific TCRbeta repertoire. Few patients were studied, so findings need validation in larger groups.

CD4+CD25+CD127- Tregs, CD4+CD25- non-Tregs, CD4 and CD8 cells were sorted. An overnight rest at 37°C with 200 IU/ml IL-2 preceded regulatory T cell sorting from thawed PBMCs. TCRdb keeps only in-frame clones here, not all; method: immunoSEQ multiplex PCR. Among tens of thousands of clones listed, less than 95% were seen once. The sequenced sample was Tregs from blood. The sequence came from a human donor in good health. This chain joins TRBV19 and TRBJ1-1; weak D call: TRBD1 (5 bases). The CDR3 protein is CASSRGEGRYLNTEAFF. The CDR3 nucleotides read TGTGCCAGTAGTAGGGGAGAGGGACGGTATTTGAACACTGAAGCTTTCTTT.